These T cell receptor beta chains were read from a single sample in a study of human T cells and chemical hapten exposure. TCRdb redid the calling of the 5' RACE reads with MiXCR, one entry per CDR3 protein. The sample carries about 81,000 distinct CDR3 sequences, more than 7.5% recorded once. Every receptor here comes from a male donor in good health. Each CDR3 is given with its conserved first and last residue. The D gene is left open where the match is weak. Only some rows state a clone size, as once, few, many or a class for expanded clones.

clone_size | j_call | v_call | d_call | cdr3_aa | cdr3_nt
few | TRBJ2-1 | TRBV14 | TRBD2 | CASSQGLAGVSLNEQFF | TGTGCCAGCAGCCAAGGCCTAGCGGGAGTATCTCTCAATGAGCAGTTCTTC
- | TRBJ1-2 | TRBV12-5 | - | CASAHRGGLTNYGYTF | TGTGCTAGTGCTCATCGAGGAGGGCTAACTAACTATGGCTACACCTTC
- | TRBJ2-3 | TRBV20-1 | - | CSAKTGGSTDTQYF | TGCAGTGCCAAGACCGGCGGAAGCACAGATACGCAGTATTTT
many | TRBJ2-6 | TRBV5-1 | - | CASSEDLLPGANVLTF | TGCGCCAGCAGCGAGGACCTCCTGCCTGGGGCCAACGTCCTGACTTTC
many | TRBJ2-6 | TRBV6-6 | TRBD2 | CASGSSGSGTGANVLTF | TGTGCCAGCGGGTCTAGCGGGAGTGGCACTGGGGCCAACGTCCTGACTTTC
few | TRBJ1-4 | TRBV6-1 | TRBD1 | CASSEARTGTRVEKLFF | TGTGCCAGCAGTGAAGCGAGGACAGGGACAAGAGTGGAAAAACTGTTTTTT
few | TRBJ2-1 | TRBV3-1 | - | CASSHPPPGGGSYNEQFF | TGTGCCAGCAGCCACCCTCCCCCAGGGGGGGGGTCCTACAATGAGCAGTTCTTC
- | TRBJ2-3 | TRBV6-1 | - | CASSEPPDTRYF | TGTGCCAGCAGTGAACCCCCAGATACGCGGTATTTT
- | TRBJ1-4 | TRBV12-5 | TRBD1 | CASGFGTGEESEKLFF | TGTGCTAGTGGTTTCGGGACAGGGGAAGAAAGTGAAAAACTGTTTTTT
many | TRBJ1-1 | TRBV7-2 | - | CASSLATGGGTEAFF | TGTGCCAGCAGCTTAGCCACGGGGGGTGGGACTGAAGCTTTCTTT
few | TRBJ2-3 | TRBV5-5 | TRBD2 | CASSFASGTSGGFGDTQYF | TGTGCCAGCAGCTTCGCTTCCGGGACTAGCGGGGGATTCGGGGATACGCAGTATTTT
many | TRBJ2-3 | TRBV7-2 | TRBD2 | CASSLRAGRAVDTQYF | TGTGCCAGCAGCCTACGAGCGGGGAGGGCCGTCGATACGCAGTATTTT
few | TRBJ1-1 | TRBV9 | - | CASSVGRNTEAFF | TGTGCCAGCAGCGTAGGGAGAAACACTGAAGCTTTCTTT
few | TRBJ1-5 | TRBV6-1 | TRBD1 | CASSEPGQGLHQPQHF | TGTGCCAGCAGTGAACCGGGACAGGGTCTACATCAGCCCCAGCATTTT
few | TRBJ1-4 | TRBV20-1 | - | CSASQAATNEKLFF | TGCAGTGCTAGCCAAGCCGCAACTAATGAAAAGCTGTTTTTT
many | TRBJ1-5 | TRBV5-1 | - | CASSQGVGNQPQHF | TGCGCCAGCAGCCAAGGGGTTGGAAATCAGCCCCAGCATTTT
- | TRBJ2-5 | TRBV5-4 | - | CASSTRGETQYF | TGTGCCAGCAGCACGAGAGGGGAGACCCAGTACTTC
few | TRBJ1-1 | TRBV7-6 | - | CASSLTDLNTEAFF | TGTGCCAGCAGCTTAACGGATTTGAACACTGAAGCTTTCTTT
- | TRBJ2-3 | TRBV20-1 | - | CSASPNPISTDTQYF | TGCAGTGCTAGCCCAAATCCGATTAGCACAGATACGCAGTATTTT
many | TRBJ2-7 | TRBV11-2 | TRBD1 | CASSSHSLYRGRQYF | TGTGCCAGCAGCTCCCATTCCTTATACAGGGGGCGGCAGTACTTC
few | TRBJ2-7 | TRBV10-3 | - | CAISTEGTYSYEQYF | TGTGCCATCAGTACAGAGGGGACTTACTCCTACGAGCAGTACTTC
- | TRBJ2-2 | TRBV4-3 | - | CASSQSGPGELFF | TGCGCCAGCAGCCAGTCAGGACCCGGGGAGCTGTTTTTT
few | TRBJ1-4 | TRBV19 | - | CASSIGQAKVELFF | TGTGCCAGTAGTATCGGGCAGGCTAAAGTGGAACTGTTTTTT
- | TRBJ2-7 | TRBV19 | - | CASSLSLAERQYF | TGTGCCAGTAGTTTATCCTTAGCGGAACGGCAGTACTTC
few | TRBJ2-7 | TRBV15 | - | CATSRDRSSGPFRYEQYF | TGTGCCACCAGCAGAGATCGGAGTAGCGGACCTTTTCGTTACGAGCAGTACTTC
many | TRBJ1-2 | TRBV2 | - | CASRGDYGYTF | TGTGCCAGCAGAGGGGACTATGGCTACACCTTC
- | TRBJ2-7 | TRBV5-4 | - | CASSMDPRASYEQYF | TGTGCCAGCAGCATGGACCCAAGAGCCTCCTACGAGCAGTACTTC
- | TRBJ1-2 | TRBV5-1 | TRBD1 | CASSLVQGKDYGYTF | TGCGCCAGCAGCTTGGTACAGGGGAAGGACTATGGCTACACCTTC
many | TRBJ2-1 | TRBV6-2/TRBV6-3 | - | CASSYWDQGYNEQFF | TGTGCCAGCAGTTACTGGGACCAAGGCTACAATGAGCAGTTCTTC
- | TRBJ1-4 | TRBV12-3/TRBV12-4 | - | CASSRSGEGEKLFF | TGTGCCAGCAGTCGCTCGGGGGAAGGGGAAAAACTGTTTTTT
- | TRBJ2-5 | TRBV28 | - | CASSLGPETQYF | TGTGCCAGCAGTTTGGGTCCGGAGACCCAGTACTTC
few | TRBJ1-2 | TRBV5-1 | TRBD1 | CASSRDRFYGYTF | TGCGCCAGCAGCCGGGACAGATTCTATGGCTACACCTTC
few | TRBJ2-3 | TRBV20-1 | - | CSARDWGETDTQYF | TGCAGTGCTAGAGATTGGGGGGAGACAGATACGCAGTATTTT
few | TRBJ2-7 | TRBV4-1 | - | CASSQDAKAGYEQYF | TGCGCCAGCAGCCAAGATGCGAAAGCCGGGTACGAGCAGTACTTC
- | TRBJ1-1 | TRBV5-1 | - | CASSLARDANTEAFF | TGCGCCAGCAGCTTGGCTCGTGATGCGAACACTGAAGCTTTCTTT
few | TRBJ1-2 | TRBV12-3/TRBV12-4 | - | CASRFGGSNYGYTF | TGTGCCAGCAGATTCGGCGGCAGTAACTATGGCTACACCTTC
few | TRBJ2-5 | TRBV5-1 | TRBD1 | CASSWTGLETQYF | TGCGCCAGCAGCTGGACAGGGCTGGAGACCCAGTACTTC
many | TRBJ1-1 | TRBV18 | - | CASSPGGGSNTEAFF | TGTGCCAGCTCACCCGGGGGCGGCTCGAACACTGAAGCTTTCTTT
- | TRBJ1-5 | TRBV6-6 | - | CASKTLGQPQHF | TGTGCCAGCAAGACCCTAGGGCAGCCCCAGCATTTT
many | TRBJ2-2 | TRBV3-1 | TRBD2 | CASSQLPGLAGDTGELFF | TGTGCCAGCAGCCAACTCCCGGGACTAGCGGGAGACACCGGGGAGCTGTTTTTT
many | TRBJ2-2 | TRBV5-1 | - | CASSLGTTGELFF | TGCGCCAGCAGCTTGGGGACAACCGGGGAGCTGTTTTTT
many | TRBJ1-5 | TRBV19 | - | CASSIQRGGNQPQHF | TGTGCCAGTAGTATCCAACGAGGGGGCAATCAGCCCCAGCATTTT
- | TRBJ2-3 | TRBV12-3/TRBV12-4 | TRBD2 | CASSQNGGAEDTQYF | TGTGCCAGCAGCCAGAACGGGGGGGCCGAAGATACGCAGTATTTT
few | TRBJ1-1 | TRBV21-1 | - | CASRKSGVNTEAFF | TGTGCCAGCAGAAAAAGTGGGGTGAACACTGAAGCTTTCTTT
few | TRBJ1-1 | TRBV9 | - | CASSVEMREAETEAFF | TGTGCCAGCAGCGTAGAAATGCGAGAGGCGGAGACTGAAGCTTTCTTT
few | TRBJ2-5 | TRBV12-3/TRBV12-4 | - | CASSLYRQETQYF | TGTGCCAGCAGTTTGTACAGGCAAGAGACCCAGTACTTC
- | TRBJ2-7 | TRBV6-1 | - | CASSEGIGGDEQYF | TGTGCCAGCAGTGAAGGTATAGGGGGGGACGAGCAGTACTTC
- | TRBJ1-2 | TRBV6-2/TRBV6-3 | - | CASSSRGYYGYTF | TGTGCCAGCAGTTCCAGGGGCTACTATGGCTACACCTTC
few | TRBJ1-5 | TRBV19 | TRBD1 | CASSIVGTGGQPQHF | TGTGCCAGTAGTATAGTAGGGACAGGGGGTCAGCCCCAGCATTTT
many | TRBJ2-7 | TRBV12-5 | TRBD1 | CASGLANTGQGGYEQYF | TGTGCTAGTGGTTTGGCAAATACCGGACAGGGGGGATACGAGCAGTACTTC
many | TRBJ2-1 | TRBV2 | TRBD1 | CARAGTGGIDEQFF | TGTGCCCGCGCCGGGACAGGGGGAATCGATGAGCAGTTCTTC
few | TRBJ2-5 | TRBV6-5 | TRBD1 | CASSYSGQGARETQYF | TGTGCCAGCAGTTACTCGGGGCAGGGGGCAAGAGAGACCCAGTACTTC
many | TRBJ2-3 | TRBV29-1 | TRBD2 | CSVELWRGGKATDTQYF | TGCAGCGTTGAATTGTGGCGGGGGGGGAAGGCCACAGATACGCAGTATTTT
many | TRBJ2-7 | TRBV5-6 | - | CATRRGLNEQYF | TGTGCCACCCGCAGAGGATTGAACGAGCAGTACTTC
few | TRBJ1-2 | TRBV29-1 | - | CSVEDSLRNYGYTF | TGCAGCGTTGAAGATAGTCTACGGAACTATGGCTACACCTTC